The TCR beta chain described here comes from a study of response to subunit inactivated influenza vaccine. Study-wide points: Authors suggested each seasonal influenza vaccination recruits few new T cells.

TCRdb re-called the RT-PCR reads with MiXCR, one entry per CDR3 protein. This table holds around 490,000 distinct CDR3 sequences, about 8% found once. As for this clonotype: The antigen is not known.

Germline CDR1 SGHRS, CDR2 YFSETQ. Trimming cost V 0 bases and J 7 bases, with 13 bases left between them. This CDR3 is built from 14 residues. This chain links TRBV5-1 with TRBJ2-5; D is unclear. The sequence was obtained from a man between 45 and 75 years old who received an inactivated influenza vaccine. Sequencing used PBMCs from blood, obtained around 25 months after vaccination. CDR3 in amino acids: CASSLAVRSGTQYF. In nucleotides, the CDR3 is TGCGCCAGCAGCTTGGCCGTTAGGTCGGGGACCCAGTACTTC.